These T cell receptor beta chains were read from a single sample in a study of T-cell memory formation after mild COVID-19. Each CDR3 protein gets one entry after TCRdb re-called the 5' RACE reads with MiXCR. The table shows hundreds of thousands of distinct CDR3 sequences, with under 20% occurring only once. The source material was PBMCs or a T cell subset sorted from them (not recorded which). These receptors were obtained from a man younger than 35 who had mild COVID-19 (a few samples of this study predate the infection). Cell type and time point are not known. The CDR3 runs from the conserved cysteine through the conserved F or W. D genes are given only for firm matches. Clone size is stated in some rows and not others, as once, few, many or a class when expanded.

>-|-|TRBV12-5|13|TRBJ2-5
CASGHGTFVSQYF
TGTGCTAGTGGTCACGGGACCTTCGTGAGCCAGTACTTC
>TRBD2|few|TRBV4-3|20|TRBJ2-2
CASSQVRWVAGVANTGELFF
TGCGCCAGCAGCCAGGTCCGATGGGTAGCGGGGGTCGCGAACACCGGGGAGCTGTTTTTT
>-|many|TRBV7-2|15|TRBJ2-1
CASSLVGGPYNEQFF
TGTGCCAGCAGCTTGGTCGGGGGGCCCTACAATGAGCAGTTCTTC
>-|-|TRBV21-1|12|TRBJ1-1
CASSNYHTEAFF
TGTGCCAGCAGCAATTATCACACTGAAGCTTTCTTT
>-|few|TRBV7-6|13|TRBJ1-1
CASSSQAGTEAFF
TGTGCCAGCAGCTCCCAGGCGGGAACTGAAGCTTTCTTT
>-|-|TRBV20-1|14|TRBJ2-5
CSARVPRAPETQYF
TGCAGTGCTAGAGTACCAAGGGCCCCAGAGACCCAGTACTTC
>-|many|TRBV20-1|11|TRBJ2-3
CSASRTDTQYF
TGCAGTGCTAGTAGGACAGATACGCAGTATTTT
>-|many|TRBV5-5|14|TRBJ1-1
CASSSIIMNTEAFF
TGTGCCAGCAGCTCAATTATCATGAACACTGAAGCTTTCTTT
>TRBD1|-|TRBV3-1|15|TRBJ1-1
CASSRQGNINTEAFF
TGTGCCAGCAGCCGACAGGGAAATATAAACACTGAAGCTTTCTTT
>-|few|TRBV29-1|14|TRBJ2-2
CSVLPAGRSGELFF
TGCAGCGTCCTCCCCGCGGGGCGGTCCGGGGAGCTGTTTTTT
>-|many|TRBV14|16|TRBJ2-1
CASSQGSGGAYNEQFF
TGTGCCAGCAGCCAAGGGTCCGGGGGCGCCTACAATGAGCAGTTCTTC